This T cell receptor (beta chain) was found in a study of cytomegalovirus exposure and HLA in healthy donors. Study outcomes and limitations: Sequencing likely generated an artifact that appeared as a cluster of highly shared sequence variants. One later analysis reportedly identified an Asian-associated ancestry cluster that showed fewer N-insertions than the roughly 700-donor mean. Most CMV-associated TCR beta chains appeared HLA-restricted in a later analysis. According to the study, some 160 TCR beta chains were cytomegalovirus-associated.

The PCR made use of 60 Vbeta and 13 Jbeta primers. Only in-frame clones appear in the TCRdb table, and some are missing; sequencing was by immunoSEQ multiplex PCR. The data contain roughly 200,000 clones, 79% of them singletons. Trimming removed 3 bases from V and 2 bases from J; junction bases left unmatched: 7. This CDR3 has 16 amino acids. Per the germline V gene, CDR1 is SNHLY and CDR2 is FYNNEI. This clone was seen once. Its antigen is as yet unknown. The chain joins TRBV2 to TRBJ2-3; TRBD2 matches at 8 bases. The source material was PBMCs. The receptor's source is a man aged 45-65 years in good health and CMV-seronegative. CDR3 nucleotides: TGTGCCAGCAGTGATCGGGCGGGAGGTAACACAGATACGCAGTATTTT. Protein product: CASSDRAGGNTDTQYF.